The TCR beta chain described here comes from a study of blood T cell repertoires in COVID-19. Background on the study: Acute and convalescent COVID-19 specimens originated in the United States, Italy and Spain. T cells, B-cell-depleted T cells, or PBMCs supplied cDNA or gDNA.

The CDR3 length is 15 residues. Germline CDR1 reads MNHEY; CDR2 reads SMNVEV (reference sequence). The ends lost 0 bases at V and 6 bases at J; junction bases unmatched: 7. Some clones are missing from TCRdb's copy, which holds only in-frame ones; the method was immunoSEQ multiplex PCR. The sample consists of 120,000 to 150,000 clones, around 82% of them appearing once. This TCR derives from a human donor in a cohort sampled during active COVID-19. This chain joins TRBV27 and TRBJ1-2; TRBD1 matches at 7 bases. The sequenced sample was peripheral blood. This chain's CDR3 is CASSLSVYRGDGYTF. In DNA, the CDR3 is TGTGCCAGCAGTTTATCGGTGTACAGGGGTGATGGCTACACCTTC.